A selection of T cell receptor beta chains follows, all from one sample in a study of blood T cells in healthy people across ages. TCRdb recomputed calls from the 5' RACE reads with MiXCR, one row per CDR3 protein. The top ten clones hold 18% of a sample with about 1 million distinct CDR3 sequences, under 45% of them seen once. Source material: blood. These receptors came from a woman aged 60-75 years in good health. The CDR3 runs from the conserved cysteine through the conserved F or W. Fields, in order: J gene, V gene, clone size, D gene, CDR3 DNA, CDR3 protein. D genes are given only for firm matches. The size entry is marked missing in some rows and otherwise reads once, few, many or a size class.

j_gene: TRBJ2-7
v_gene: TRBV28
abundance: NA
d_gene: NA
CDR3nt: TGTGCCAGCAGCCAGGCGCAGGGTCTCTCCTACGAGCAGTACTTC
CDR3aa: CASSQAQGLSYEQYF

j_gene: TRBJ2-7
v_gene: TRBV20-1
abundance: NA
d_gene: TRBD2
CDR3nt: TGCAGTGCTAGAGGCGTCCCACAGACTAGCGGGAGCTCCTACGAGCAGTACTTC
CDR3aa: CSARGVPQTSGSSYEQYF

j_gene: TRBJ1-1
v_gene: TRBV20-1
abundance: NA
d_gene: NA
CDR3nt: TGCAGTGCCACAGCGAACACTGAAGCTTTCTTT
CDR3aa: CSATANTEAFF

j_gene: TRBJ2-5
v_gene: TRBV20-1
abundance: NA
d_gene: TRBD2
CDR3nt: TGCAGTGCTAGGCCTAGCGGGAGGGTTGGGGAGACCCAGTACTTC
CDR3aa: CSARPSGRVGETQYF

j_gene: TRBJ2-7
v_gene: TRBV29-1
abundance: NA
d_gene: TRBD2
CDR3nt: TGCAGCGTTGAAGCCAGAGCGGGGATTGCCTACGAGCAGTACTTC
CDR3aa: CSVEARAGIAYEQYF

j_gene: TRBJ2-1
v_gene: TRBV29-1
abundance: few
d_gene: NA
CDR3nt: TGCAGCGTTGCGGGGCACAATGAGCAGTTCTTC
CDR3aa: CSVAGHNEQFF

j_gene: TRBJ2-1
v_gene: TRBV3-1
abundance: NA
d_gene: TRBD2
CDR3nt: TGTGCCAGCAGTCACCGACGGGGACTAGGTATATTGCAGTTCTTC
CDR3aa: CASSHRRGLGILQFF

j_gene: TRBJ2-7
v_gene: TRBV5-1
abundance: many
d_gene: NA
CDR3nt: TGCGCCAGCAGCCCGAACGGAGCAGGGGACTACGAGCAGTACTTC
CDR3aa: CASSPNGAGDYEQYF

j_gene: TRBJ1-2
v_gene: TRBV10-2
abundance: NA
d_gene: NA
CDR3nt: TGCGCCAGCAGTGAGGCCCAGGGAGGCTATGGCTACACCTTC
CDR3aa: CASSEAQGGYGYTF

j_gene: TRBJ2-3
v_gene: TRBV5-1
abundance: few
d_gene: TRBD2
CDR3nt: TGCGCCAGCAGCGCCGGGACTAGCGGGAGTAGTTTCTACACAGATACGCAGTATTTT
CDR3aa: CASSAGTSGSSFYTDTQYF